This is a list of T cell receptor beta chains from one sample in a study of PD-1 blockade in classical Hodgkin lymphoma. Only in-frame clones appear in the TCRdb table, and some are missing; sequencing was by immunoSEQ multiplex PCR. The table shows 15,000 to 20,000 clones, with 92% occurring only once. Input material: CD4+ T cells from blood. The receptor set was obtained from a human donor with classical Hodgkin lymphoma. The CDR3 runs from the conserved cysteine through the conserved F or W. D genes are given only for firm matches. Size is stated for part of the rows, as once, few or many counts, or as a class when the clone is expanded.

d_call	j_call	v_call	clone_size	cdr3_aa	cdr3_nt
.	TRBJ2-4	TRBV5-4	.	CASSLPGPKNIQYF	TGTGCCAGCAGCTTACCGGGCCCCAAAAACATTCAGTACTTC
.	TRBJ1-1	TRBV29-1	.	CSLTSGNTEAFF	TGCAGCCTCACGTCTGGGAACACTGAAGCTTTCTTT
.	TRBJ2-7	TRBV9	.	CASSVADGKANAYEQYF	TGTGCCAGCAGCGTAGCAGATGGGAAGGCTAACGCCTACGAGCAGTACTTC
TRBD1	TRBJ2-1	TRBV10-1	.	CASSPGTGGLEQFF	TGCGCCAGCAGCCCCGGGACAGGGGGCCTCGAGCAGTTCTTC
TRBD1	TRBJ1-2	TRBV6-4	once	CATSSGGNYGYTF	TGTGCCACCAGCTCAGGGGGGAACTATGGCTACACCTTC
.	TRBJ2-1	TRBV2	.	CASLRLLIYNEQFF	TGTGCCAGCCTTCGCCTCCTAATATACAATGAGCAGTTCTTC
.	TRBJ2-1	TRBV5-1	.	CASSTDSGTPYNEQFF	TGCGCCAGCAGTACTGATTCCGGGACCCCCTACAATGAGCAGTTCTTC
.	TRBJ2-5	TRBV2	.	CASRVEGYGSEGETQYF	TGTGCCAGCAGAGTGGAGGGATACGGTTCGGAGGGGGAGACCCAGTACTTC
TRBD1	TRBJ2-7	TRBV5-5	.	CASSTGVYEQYF	TGTGCCAGCAGCACAGGGGTATACGAGCAGTACTTC
.	TRBJ2-1	TRBV18	.	CASSPRRDEQFF	TGTGCCAGCTCACCCCGCAGAGATGAGCAGTTCTTC
.	TRBJ1-4	TRBV30	few	CAWSVQANEKLFF	TGTGCCTGGAGTGTCCAGGCTAATGAAAAACTGTTTTTT
.	TRBJ1-1	TRBV28	.	CASSSTGGRVLAFF	TGTGCCAGCAGTTCGACAGGCGGACGGGTACTCGCTTTCTTT
.	TRBJ2-7	TRBV9	.	CASSVDTVYEQYF	TGTGCCAGCAGCGTAGATACAGTCTACGAGCAGTACTTC
TRBD2	TRBJ2-1	TRBV19	.	CASSHRPGLAGPSSYNEQFF	TGTGCCAGTAGTCATAGGCCGGGACTAGCGGGACCGAGCTCCTACAATGAGCAGTTCTTC
.	TRBJ2-1	TRBV27	.	CASSSRVNEQFF	TGTGCCAGCAGTTCCAGGGTTAATGAGCAGTTCTTC
.	TRBJ2-5	TRBV7-2	.	CASSLGGVETQYF	TGTGCCAGCAGCTTAGGTGGTGTGGAGACCCAGTACTTC
.	TRBJ2-3	TRBV30	once	CAWRSGTQYF	TGTGCCTGGAGGTCAGGTACGCAGTATTTT
.	TRBJ2-2	TRBV30	.	CAWKLNRITGELFF	TGTGCCTGGAAACTAAATCGGATCACCGGGGAGCTGTTTTTT
.	TRBJ1-2	TRBV6-5	.	CASSSGGWEANYGYTF	TGTGCCAGCAGTTCCGGAGGGTGGGAGGCTAACTATGGCTACACCTTC
TRBD2	TRBJ2-7	TRBV7-6	once	CASSSRGGSSYEQYF	TGTGCCAGCAGCTCCCGGGGCGGGAGCTCCTACGAGCAGTACTTC
.	TRBJ2-7	TRBV29-1	.	CSVEDRKRNSYEQYF	TGCAGCGTTGAAGATAGGAAGCGGAACTCCTACGAGCAGTACTTC
.	TRBJ2-3	TRBV6-1	once	CASSEFSATDTQYF	TGTGCCAGCAGTGAATTCTCAGCCACAGATACGCAGTATTTT
.	TRBJ2-1	TRBV28	.	CASSLVGVPPSGNGAFF	TGTGCCAGCAGTTTAGTGGGAGTTCCCCCGTCCGGTAACGGAGCGTTCTTC
.	TRBJ1-5	TRBV6-4	.	CATSAQGINQPQHF	TGTGCCACTAGCGCGCAGGGGATTAATCAGCCCCAGCATTTT
.	TRBJ1-1	TRBV28	.	CASSWAGRVNTEAFF	TGTGCCAGCAGTTGGGCAGGGAGGGTGAACACTGAAGCTTTCTTT
.	TRBJ1-5	TRBV2	.	CASSEDVAGNQPQHF	TGTGCCAGCAGTGAGGATGTCGCTGGCAATCAGCCCCAGCATTTT
.	TRBJ2-7	TRBV5-1	.	CASSPMWASYEQYF	TGCGCCAGCAGCCCGATGTGGGCCTCCTACGAGCAGTACTTC